The present entry profiles one T cell receptor (beta chain) with its context. The target of this receptor is not known. No quality values exist for individual bases; no much larger clone is one base distant. As encoded in the germline V gene (reference sequence), CDR1 is SEHNR while CDR2 is FQNEAQ. The CDR3 contains 17 residues, cysteine and phenylalanine counted. Only the CDR3 DNA stays, 51 bases, in frame from base 1. Trimmed from V: 5 bases; trimmed from J: 4 bases; junction bases lacking a gene match: 9. These data originate in a study of blood T cell repertoires in COVID-19 (dated by TCRdb to between 2020 and 2021). As for the study more broadly: Samples covering the acute and convalescent phases of COVID-19 were provided by collaborators in the United States, Italy and Spain. The material from the prospective study consisted of cDNA or gDNA derived from T cells, B-cell-depleted T cells, or PBMCs. Deeply sampled blood TCRbeta repertoires from subjects exposed to, actively infected with, or recovered from COVID-19 were included in the dataset. The repertoires were made available in a free public database intended to serve as a resource for research on the immune response to SARS-CoV-2. Samples were obtained from the ongoing ImmuneRACE study (first 160 participants) and from 1,254 subjects provided by 6 global collaborators. The sample metadata nearly always contained a de-identified subject ID, COVID-19 status, age in years and sex. Where available, HLA class I and class II types were taken from metadata supplied by the sample provider and were not determined by assay-based typing.

One collaborating source in Seattle enrolled patients while the patients were actively infected and followed the patients over time throughout the course of disease. The collaborating institutions used their own protocols to collect whole blood in K2EDTA tubes. Collaborator samples were shipped for TCRbeta analysis as frozen whole blood, isolated PBMCs, or DNA extracted from either sample type. Study-level results and caveats: The quantity of clinical and demographic metadata differed by source and by participant and was supplied without curation.

TCRbeta CDR3 regions were amplified from genomic DNA by means of the immunoSEQ Assay, a bias-controlled multiplex PCR. The authors' analysis ran thus. Nucleated cell counts per sample were estimated from amplification of reference gene primers within the assay. Sequence reads were collapsed and filtered to measure the absolute abundance of every unique TCRbeta CDR3 rearrangement. For each sample, productive Simpson clonality was calculated by taking the square root of Simpson's diversity index across productive rearrangements. In TCRdb, the immuneACCESS table is reduced to in-frame sequences with V and J assigned. These tables do not hold every clone; where another copy was compared, an unresolved V gene accounts for under half, and the others remain unexplained. Clone size and V and J calls were adopted from that table, with D and trimming inferred from the DNA. This sample is represented by about 350,000 clones; roughly nine tenths of them were singletons. Together, the top ten hold 3% to 4.5% of the sample.

The receptor's source is a woman aged 55-70 years with COVID-19, enrolled during active disease. The V and J segments used are TRBV7-9 and TRBJ1-4, with 11 junctional bases fitting TRBD1. The sequenced sample was peripheral blood. The CDR3 is CASSQSGQGARNEKLFF. Here is the DNA: TGTGCCAGCAGCCAAAGCGGACAGGGGGCCCGTAATGAAAAACTGTTTTTT.